This TCR beta chain was identified in a study of shared clonotypes between healthy human individuals. Study-level findings and limits: Generally, naive subsets came out with larger estimated richness than memory subsets.

The germline CDR1 and CDR2 sequences are SGHRS and YFSETQ. Trimming shortened V by 2 bases and J by 2 bases, and 7 bases separated the two germline ends. The CDR3 runs to 13 residues. In replicate PCRs of sorted subsets, around 0.2 ug DNA, roughly 31,000 T cell genomes, was used. Profiling relied on immunoSEQ multiplex PCR, and the TCRdb table lists in-frame clones only, not all of them. The sample yields 640,000 or so clones, 72% seen once. This clone was observed a few times. What it binds is unknown. The sequence derives from a woman in her thirties in good health. The specimen sequenced was memory CD4+ T cells sorted from blood. Regarding subset: CD45RA-negative fraction. The genes are TRBV5-1 and TRBJ1-1; no definite D call. In nucleotides, the CDR3 is TGCGCCAGCAGCTTCAGCGCAAACACTGAAGCTTTCTTT. Residues: CASSFSANTEAFF. The full variable domain, rest sourced from reference TRBV5-1 and TRBJ1-1, is KAGVTQTPRYLIKTRGQQVTLSCSPISGHRSVSWYQQTPGQGLQFLFEYFSETQRNKGNFPGRFSGRQFSNSRSEMNVSTLELGDSALYLCASSFSANTEAFFGQGTRLTVV.